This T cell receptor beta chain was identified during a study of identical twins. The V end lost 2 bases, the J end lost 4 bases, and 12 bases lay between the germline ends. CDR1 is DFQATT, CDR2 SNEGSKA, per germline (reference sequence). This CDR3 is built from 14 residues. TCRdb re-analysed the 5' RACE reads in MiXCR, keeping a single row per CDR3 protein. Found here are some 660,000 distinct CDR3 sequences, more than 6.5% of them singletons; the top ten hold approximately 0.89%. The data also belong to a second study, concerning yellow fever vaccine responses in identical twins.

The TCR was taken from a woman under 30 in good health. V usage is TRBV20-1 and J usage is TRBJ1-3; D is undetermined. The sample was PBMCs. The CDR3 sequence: CSARKVGAGNTIYF. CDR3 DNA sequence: TGCAGTGCTAGAAAGGTGGGAGCCGGAAACACCATATATTTT.